This T cell receptor (beta chain) was recovered during a study of shared clonotypes between healthy human individuals. Points on this clone: The same CDR3 arises from other DNA sequences in this sample as well.

Trimming pared 0 bases from V and 0 bases from J, leaving 9 bases between. Germline V CDR1 and CDR2: MNHNS, SASEGT. This CDR3 region has 16 residues. The assay was immunoSEQ multiplex PCR, and TCRdb's table has in-frame clones only and misses some. The repertoire holds about 2.4 million clones, with around 94% as singletons. The receptor was isolated from a man younger than 35 in good health. This rearrangement joins TRBV6-1 to TRBJ1-5, with D maybe TRBD1 (5 bases). The sample consisted of naive CD4+ T cells sorted from blood. Regarding subset: CD45RA+ positively selected. The CDR3 nucleotides read TGTGCCAGCAGTGAAGCTCGACAGTATAGCAATCAGCCCCAGCATTTT. This sequence encodes CASSEARQYSNQPQHF.